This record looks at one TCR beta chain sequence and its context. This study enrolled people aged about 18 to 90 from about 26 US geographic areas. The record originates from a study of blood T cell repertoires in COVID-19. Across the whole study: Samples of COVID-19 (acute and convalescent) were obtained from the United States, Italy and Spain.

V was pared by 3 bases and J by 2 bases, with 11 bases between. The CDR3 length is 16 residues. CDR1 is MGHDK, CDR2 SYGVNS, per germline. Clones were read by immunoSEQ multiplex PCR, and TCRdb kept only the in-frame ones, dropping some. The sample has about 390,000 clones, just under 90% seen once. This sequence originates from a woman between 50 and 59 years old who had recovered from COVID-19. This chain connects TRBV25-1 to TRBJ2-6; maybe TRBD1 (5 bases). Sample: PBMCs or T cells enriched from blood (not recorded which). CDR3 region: CASSELWGAGANVLTF. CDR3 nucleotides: TGTGCCAGCAGTGAGTTATGGGGCGCTGGGGCCAACGTCCTGACTTTC.